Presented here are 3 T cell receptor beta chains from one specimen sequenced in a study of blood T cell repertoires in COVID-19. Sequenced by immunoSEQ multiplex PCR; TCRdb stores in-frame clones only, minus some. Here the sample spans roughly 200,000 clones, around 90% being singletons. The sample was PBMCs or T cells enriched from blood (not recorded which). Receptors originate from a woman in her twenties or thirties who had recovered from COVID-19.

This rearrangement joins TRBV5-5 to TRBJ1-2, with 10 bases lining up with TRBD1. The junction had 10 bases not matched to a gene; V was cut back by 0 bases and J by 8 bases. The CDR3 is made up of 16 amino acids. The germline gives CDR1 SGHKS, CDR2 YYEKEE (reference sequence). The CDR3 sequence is CASSLGPMGTGVGYTF. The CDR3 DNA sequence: TGTGCCAGCAGCTTGGGCCCCATGGGGACAGGGGTCGGCTACACCTTC. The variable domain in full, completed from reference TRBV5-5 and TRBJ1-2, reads DAGVTQSPTHLIKTRGQQVTLRCSPISGHKSVSWYQQVLGQGPQFIFQYYEKEERGRGNFPDRFSARQFPNYSSELNVNALLLGDSALYLCASSLGPMGTGVGYTFGSGTRLTVV.

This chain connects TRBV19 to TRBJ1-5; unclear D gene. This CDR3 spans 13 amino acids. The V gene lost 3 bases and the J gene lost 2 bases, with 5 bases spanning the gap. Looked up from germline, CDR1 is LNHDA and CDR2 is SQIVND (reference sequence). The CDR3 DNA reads TGTGCCAGTAGTATCGGGGGCAATCAGCCCCAGCATTTT. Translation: CASSIGGNQPQHF.

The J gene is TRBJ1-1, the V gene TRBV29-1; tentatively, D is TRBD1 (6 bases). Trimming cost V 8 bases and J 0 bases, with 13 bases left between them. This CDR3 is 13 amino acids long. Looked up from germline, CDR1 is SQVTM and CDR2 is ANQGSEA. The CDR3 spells CSFRTEMNTEAFF. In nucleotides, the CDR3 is TGCAGCTTCCGGACAGAGATGAACACTGAAGCTTTCTTT.